A single sample is the source of the 9 T cell receptor beta chains below, sequenced in a study of response to subunit inactivated influenza vaccine. In TCRdb, the RT-PCR reads were re-called with MiXCR into one record per CDR3 protein. The table lists fewer than 600,000 distinct CDR3 sequences, under 8.5% of them singletons. The material was PBMCs from blood, obtained roughly 24 months after vaccination. These receptors all come from a man aged 50 to 69 who received an inactivated influenza vaccine.

V is TRBV20-1 and J is TRBJ1-1; D ambiguous. Germline CDR1 is DFQATT and CDR2 is SNEGSKA (reference sequence). The V end was cut by 0 bases, the J end by 3 bases, with 8 bases between. This CDR3 is built from 13 residues. CDR3 in DNA: TGCAGTGCTAGAGATCCACTTTACACTGAAGCTTTCTTT. It codes for CSARDPLYTEAFF.

This sequence joins TRBV20-1 and TRBJ1-5; D unresolved. Germline V gene sequence: CDR1 DFQATT, CDR2 SNEGSKA (reference sequence). The V gene lost 7 bases and the J gene lost 2 bases, with 12 bases spanning the gap. The length of the CDR3 is 13 residues. Here the CDR3 reads CSGIRVGNQPQHF. Here the CDR3 DNA reads TGCAGTGGGATTCGGGTAGGCAATCAGCCCCAGCATTTT.

In its sample, this clonotype was seen many times. The chain uses TRBV6-1 and TRBJ1-6; D call uncertain. The ends were cut back, 8 bases at V and 6 bases at J, with 17 bases in the middle. Per germline, CDR1 MNHNS and CDR2 SASEGT. The CDR3 runs 15 residues. The DNA for the CDR3 is TGTGCCAGCCGCGCCCTTGGGTCCGGTAATTCACCCCTCCACTTT. It specifies CASRALGSGNSPLHF.

This clonotype was seen at least ten times. This sequence joins TRBV4-3 and TRBJ1-5; D is ambiguous. Germline V gene sequence: CDR1 LGHNA, CDR2 YSLEER. With 6 bases removed from V and 0 bases from J, the gap between germline ends came to 12 bases. The CDR3 is made up of 15 amino acids. CDR3 residues: CASRRERYSNQPQHF. The CDR3 nucleotides are TGCGCCAGCAGAAGGGAGCGCTATAGCAATCAGCCCCAGCATTTT.

The chain employs TRBV24-1 and TRBJ1-5; 7 bases map to TRBD1. This CDR3 comprises 16 residues. The ends lost 4 bases at V and 0 bases at J; junction bases unmatched: 5. The germline V gene encodes CDR1 KGHDR and CDR2 SFDVKD. The CDR3 DNA sequence: TGTGCCACCAGTGACGGGACAGCTCATAGCAATCAGCCCCAGCATTTT. Its translation: CATSDGTAHSNQPQHF.

This clonotype was observed at least ten times. The genes are TRBV29-1 and TRBJ1-1; 7 bases fit TRBD1. The CDR3 has 14 residues. Germline CDR1 and CDR2: SQVTM and ANQGSEA. With 3 bases clipped from V and 11 bases from J, the junction kept 15 bases outside the gene matches. The CDR3 DNA follows: TGCAGCGTTGATTTTCGGGGGAGGGGGCCCGAGGCTTTCTTT. It specifies CSVDFRGRGPEAFF. The full variable domain, completed using reference TRBV29-1 and TRBJ1-1, is SAVISQKPSRDICQRGTSLTIQCQVDSQVTMMFWYRQQPGQSLTLIATANQGSEATYESGFVIDKFPISRPNLTFSTLTVSNMSPEDSSIYLCSVDFRGRGPEAFFGQGTRLTVV.

The sample holds a few counts of this clonotype. J is TRBJ1-1 and V is TRBV19, with TRBD1 identical over 7 bases. Looked up from germline, CDR1 is LNHDA and CDR2 is SQIVND (reference sequence). The J segment lost 9 bases and the V segment lost 8 bases, leaving 12 bases of the junction unmatched. This CDR3 spans 13 amino acids. Here the CDR3 DNA reads TGTGCCAGTGGACAGGCGACCAGGTCCCAAGCTTTCTTT. Protein sequence: CASGQATRSQAFF. The variable domain in full, with the rest retrieved from reference TRBV19 and TRBJ1-1, is DGGITQSPKYLFRKEGQNVTLSCEQNLNHDAMYWYRQDPGQGLRLIYYSQIVNDFQKGDIAEGYSVSREKKESFPLTVTSAQKNPTAFYLCASGQATRSQAFFGQGTRLTVV.

In this sample, this clonotype turned up a few times. J is TRBJ2-7 and V is TRBV10-3, with 8 bases identical to TRBD1. The CDR3 is made up of 13 amino acids. Germline lookup yields CDR1 ENHRY and CDR2 SYGVKD. V was clipped by 10 bases and J by 4 bases; unmatched bases: 9. The CDR3 coding sequence is TGTGCCACCTCAGGACAGGGAGAATACGAGCAGTACTTC. Translating gives CATSGQGEYEQYF.

The table lists this clonotype with many counts. The chain has TRBV7-2 and TRBJ1-2; 9 bases map to TRBD1. V was pared by 7 bases and J by 8 bases, with 14 bases of the junction left unmatched. CDR1 is SGHTA and CDR2 is FQGNSA in the germline V gene. The CDR3 spans 15 residues. CDR3 protein: CASTEITGTGRGYTF. The CDR3 bases are TGTGCCAGCACCGAAATAACCGGGACAGGGAGAGGCTACACCTTC.